This TCR beta chain was observed in a study of T cells after yellow fever vaccination. V was pared by 5 bases and J by 5 bases, with 15 bases between. There are 14 residues in the CDR3. The germline gives CDR1 SGHVS, CDR2 FNYEAQ. TCRdb reprocessed the 5' RACE reads via MiXCR and lists one record per CDR3 protein. The sample comprises some 670,000 distinct CDR3 sequences, more than 9% of which are singletons, and about 16% rests with the top ten. This sample comprised PBMCs, obtained on the day of the yellow fever booster vaccination. The receptor was derived from a man aged 30 to 45 who received the YFV17D yellow fever vaccine. This rearrangement joins TRBV7-6 to TRBJ2-5, with D perhaps TRBD2 (5 bases). In DNA, the CDR3 is TGTGCCAGCAGCCCACCTAGGCTAGCTGAGACCCAGTACTTC. This gives the protein CASSPPRLAETQYF.